This TCR beta chain is drawn from a study of blood T cell repertoires in COVID-19. About the research overall: PBMCs, B-cell-depleted T cells, or T cells provided the cDNA or gDNA that made up the material.

With 4 bases clipped from V and 1 base from J, the junction kept 9 bases outside the gene matches. Germline assignment: CDR1 SGHKS and CDR2 YYEKEE (reference sequence). The CDR3 covers 16 residues. Methods used by the authors: Cell counts per sample came from amplifying reference gene primers. Here immunoSEQ multiplex PCR was the method, and the copy in TCRdb shows in-frame clones only, minus some. V, J and clone size derive from that table, while D and trimming were established from the DNA sequence. The table lists 56,000 or so clones, approximately 81% of them singletons. The chain carries TRBV5-5 and TRBJ2-7, with 9 bases matching TRBD1. Sequences were obtained from peripheral blood. The origin of this receptor is a woman older than 75 with acute or convalescent COVID-19. CDR3 protein: CASSIGAGQGSYEQYF. Written as DNA, the CDR3 is TGTGCCAGCAGCATTGGCGCGGGACAGGGTTCCTACGAGCAGTACTTC.